Listed below are T cell receptor beta chains from one sample, sequenced in a study of T-cell reconstitution after alpha-beta-depleted transplantation in children. TCRdb redid the calling of the PCR reads with MiXCR, one entry per CDR3 protein. Among over 550,000 distinct CDR3 sequences listed, roughly a tenth were seen once. Here the sequenced sample was PBMCs from the stem cell graft donor, taken from the stem cell graft. The source of these receptors is a human donor who donated a stem cell graft to a child with acute myeloid leukemia. Both conserved end residues are part of each CDR3. D genes are given only for firm matches. Part of the rows lack a size; the others show once, few, many or a class for expanded clones.

j_call: TRBJ2-2
v_call: TRBV30
d_call: .
clone_size: few
cdr3_aa: CAWSVGSAGELFF
cdr3_nt: TGTGCCTGGAGTGTCGGTTCCGCCGGGGAGCTGTTTTTT

j_call: TRBJ1-5
v_call: TRBV28
d_call: .
clone_size: few
cdr3_aa: CASSSRSDSNQPQHF
cdr3_nt: TGTGCCAGCAGTTCACGATCCGATAGCAATCAGCCCCAGCATTTT

j_call: TRBJ2-5
v_call: TRBV6-5
d_call: TRBD2
clone_size: .
cdr3_aa: CASSYLGVGGRQETQYF
cdr3_nt: TGTGCCAGCAGTTACTTAGGTGTCGGCGGGAGACAGGAGACCCAGTACTTC

j_call: TRBJ1-6
v_call: TRBV12-3/TRBV12-4
d_call: TRBD1
clone_size: .
cdr3_aa: CASSLGGGGSPLHF
cdr3_nt: TGTGCCAGCAGTTTAGGAGGGGGCGGTTCACCCCTCCACTTT

j_call: TRBJ2-1
v_call: TRBV5-1
d_call: TRBD2
clone_size: .
cdr3_aa: CASSRGRRELYNEQFF
cdr3_nt: TGCGCCAGCAGCCGGGGTCGGCGGGAGTTGTACAATGAGCAGTTCTTC

j_call: TRBJ2-3
v_call: TRBV11-2
d_call: .
clone_size: few
cdr3_aa: CASSLMNRGSMSTDTQYF
cdr3_nt: TGTGCCAGCAGCTTAATGAATAGGGGTAGTATGAGCACAGATACGCAGTATTTT

j_call: TRBJ2-1
v_call: TRBV12-3/TRBV12-4
d_call: .
clone_size: .
cdr3_aa: CASRLGAGDEQFF
cdr3_nt: TGTGCCAGCAGGCTTGGGGCCGGGGATGAGCAGTTCTTC

j_call: TRBJ2-2
v_call: TRBV6-5
d_call: .
clone_size: many
cdr3_aa: CASRAETGELFF
cdr3_nt: TGTGCCAGCAGGGCCGAGACCGGGGAGCTGTTTTTT

j_call: TRBJ2-3
v_call: TRBV7-2
d_call: TRBD2
clone_size: few
cdr3_aa: CASRTNSGRRGDTQYF
cdr3_nt: TGTGCCAGCAGGACAAATAGCGGGAGGCGGGGAGATACGCAGTATTTT

j_call: TRBJ1-5
v_call: TRBV29-1
d_call: .
clone_size: many
cdr3_aa: CSVADGRSNQPQHF
cdr3_nt: TGCAGCGTCGCTGACGGGAGAAGCAATCAGCCCCAGCATTTT

j_call: TRBJ1-1
v_call: TRBV28
d_call: .
clone_size: many
cdr3_aa: CASSRPSTEAFF
cdr3_nt: TGTGCCAGCAGTCGACCCAGCACTGAAGCTTTCTTT

j_call: TRBJ1-1
v_call: TRBV28
d_call: .
clone_size: many
cdr3_aa: CASTQRSMNTEAFF
cdr3_nt: TGTGCCAGCACACAACGAAGTATGAACACTGAAGCTTTCTTT

j_call: TRBJ2-1
v_call: TRBV5-1
d_call: TRBD2
clone_size: many
cdr3_aa: CASSSSWGGGEQFF
cdr3_nt: TGCGCCAGCAGCTCTTCCTGGGGGGGTGGTGAGCAGTTCTTC

j_call: TRBJ1-3
v_call: TRBV6-5
d_call: .
clone_size: many
cdr3_aa: CASSRAWDLSSGNTIYF
cdr3_nt: TGTGCCAGCAGTAGGGCCTGGGACCTCAGCTCTGGAAACACCATATATTTT

j_call: TRBJ2-2
v_call: TRBV7-2
d_call: .
clone_size: .
cdr3_aa: CASSLGIQSYTGELFF
cdr3_nt: TGTGCCAGCAGCTTAGGTATACAGAGCTACACCGGGGAGCTGTTTTTT

j_call: TRBJ2-3
v_call: TRBV30
d_call: TRBD1
clone_size: few
cdr3_aa: CAWSPRTGDNTDTQYF
cdr3_nt: TGTGCCTGGAGTCCCAGGACAGGGGATAACACAGATACGCAGTATTTT

j_call: TRBJ2-1
v_call: TRBV2
d_call: TRBD2
clone_size: .
cdr3_aa: CASTRGGRTGGDEQFF
cdr3_nt: TGTGCCAGCACAAGGGGAGGTAGGACGGGAGGGGATGAGCAGTTCTTC

j_call: TRBJ2-7
v_call: TRBV7-2
d_call: TRBD1
clone_size: once
cdr3_aa: CASSLVRGQGPSEQYF
cdr3_nt: TGTGCCAGCAGCTTAGTAAGGGGACAGGGGCCCTCCGAGCAGTACTTC

j_call: TRBJ2-2
v_call: TRBV12-3/TRBV12-4
d_call: TRBD2
clone_size: few
cdr3_aa: CASRVGLAGAGELFF
cdr3_nt: TGTGCCAGCAGGGTGGGACTAGCGGGAGCCGGGGAGCTGTTTTTT

j_call: TRBJ1-4
v_call: TRBV15
d_call: .
clone_size: many
cdr3_aa: CATSDSGSNEKLFF
cdr3_nt: TGTGCCACCAGCGATTCAGGGTCCAATGAAAAACTGTTTTTT

j_call: TRBJ2-1
v_call: TRBV7-2
d_call: .
clone_size: .
cdr3_aa: CASSSNGNSYNEQFF
cdr3_nt: TGTGCCAGCAGCTCAAACGGCAACTCCTACAATGAGCAGTTCTTC

j_call: TRBJ2-6
v_call: TRBV7-3
d_call: .
clone_size: many
cdr3_aa: CASSPQGQILSGANVLTF
cdr3_nt: TGTGCCAGCAGCCCCCAAGGACAGATCCTCTCTGGGGCCAACGTCCTGACTTTC

j_call: TRBJ2-2
v_call: TRBV30
d_call: TRBD2
clone_size: .
cdr3_aa: CAWRALGLAGRSSGELFF
cdr3_nt: TGTGCCTGGAGGGCCTTGGGACTAGCGGGACGATCTAGCGGGGAGCTGTTTTTT

j_call: TRBJ1-5
v_call: TRBV10-3
d_call: .
clone_size: many
cdr3_aa: CAISETSQGAGKGPQHF
cdr3_nt: TGTGCCATCAGTGAGACTTCACAGGGTGCTGGGAAAGGGCCCCAGCATTTT

j_call: TRBJ2-2
v_call: TRBV6-5
d_call: .
clone_size: many
cdr3_aa: CASSYSKTRGGGAGELFF
cdr3_nt: TGTGCCAGCAGTTACTCCAAAACCCGAGGGGGAGGGGCCGGGGAGCTGTTTTTT

j_call: TRBJ2-1
v_call: TRBV15
d_call: .
clone_size: .
cdr3_aa: CATSSAQQGQFF
cdr3_nt: TGTGCCACCAGCAGTGCTCAACAGGGGCAGTTCTTC

j_call: TRBJ2-2
v_call: TRBV12-3/TRBV12-4
d_call: TRBD2
clone_size: many
cdr3_aa: CASRLAGAGELFF
cdr3_nt: TGTGCCAGCAGACTAGCGGGAGCCGGGGAGCTGTTTTTT

j_call: TRBJ2-2
v_call: TRBV5-6
d_call: TRBD2
clone_size: many
cdr3_aa: CASSSLGTSGSLRLGTGELFF
cdr3_nt: TGTGCCAGCAGCTCGTTAGGGACTAGCGGGAGCCTGAGGCTAGGTACCGGGGAGCTGTTTTTT

j_call: TRBJ1-2
v_call: TRBV29-1
d_call: .
clone_size: .
cdr3_aa: CSVSDGGYGYTF
cdr3_nt: TGCAGCGTTAGTGACGGAGGCTATGGCTACACCTTC

j_call: TRBJ2-3
v_call: TRBV28
d_call: .
clone_size: few
cdr3_aa: CASSFWAGEIGTDTQYF
cdr3_nt: TGTGCCAGCAGTTTTTGGGCAGGTGAAATAGGCACAGATACGCAGTATTTT

j_call: TRBJ2-1
v_call: TRBV29-1
d_call: TRBD2
clone_size: few
cdr3_aa: CSVIDRTSGNPSNEQFF
cdr3_nt: TGCAGCGTCATCGATCGGACTAGCGGAAACCCTTCCAATGAGCAGTTCTTC

j_call: TRBJ2-7
v_call: TRBV3-1
d_call: .
clone_size: many
cdr3_aa: CASSPGGLGFEQYF
cdr3_nt: TGTGCCAGCAGCCCAGGGGGACTGGGGTTTGAGCAGTACTTC

j_call: TRBJ1-2
v_call: TRBV5-1
d_call: .
clone_size: few
cdr3_aa: CASSLVPAGDYGYTF
cdr3_nt: TGCGCCAGCAGCTTGGTTCCGGCCGGGGACTATGGCTACACCTTC

j_call: TRBJ1-2
v_call: TRBV7-8
d_call: .
clone_size: many
cdr3_aa: CASSLAGANYGYTF
cdr3_nt: TGTGCCAGCAGCTTAGCCGGGGCTAACTATGGCTACACCTTC

j_call: TRBJ2-1
v_call: TRBV7-2
d_call: .
clone_size: few
cdr3_aa: CASSLSVSEQFF
cdr3_nt: TGTGCCAGCAGCTTAAGCGTGTCTGAGCAGTTCTTC

j_call: TRBJ2-1
v_call: TRBV24-1
d_call: .
clone_size: many
cdr3_aa: CATSDVQGNNEQFF
cdr3_nt: TGTGCCACCAGTGACGTTCAGGGGAACAATGAGCAGTTCTTC

j_call: TRBJ2-1
v_call: TRBV6-2/TRBV6-3
d_call: TRBD2
clone_size: .
cdr3_aa: CASTLTSGRAVEQFF
cdr3_nt: TGTGCCAGCACCCTTACTAGCGGGAGGGCCGTTGAGCAGTTCTTC

j_call: TRBJ2-7
v_call: TRBV4-3
d_call: TRBD2
clone_size: few
cdr3_aa: CASSQEATSGSSEQYF
cdr3_nt: TGCGCCAGCAGCCAAGAGGCGACTAGCGGGAGCTCCGAGCAGTACTTC

j_call: TRBJ2-5
v_call: TRBV20-1
d_call: .
clone_size: many
cdr3_aa: CSAQWQPGTQYF
cdr3_nt: TGCAGTGCTCAATGGCAACCGGGGACCCAGTACTTC

j_call: TRBJ2-1
v_call: TRBV19
d_call: .
clone_size: .
cdr3_aa: CASSIDGGGVYNEQFF
cdr3_nt: TGTGCCAGTAGTATAGATGGTGGAGGGGTTTACAATGAGCAGTTCTTC

j_call: TRBJ2-2
v_call: TRBV11-2
d_call: .
clone_size: many
cdr3_aa: CASSLIRGRTGELFF
cdr3_nt: TGTGCCAGCAGCTTAATCAGGGGTCGCACCGGGGAGCTGTTTTTT

j_call: TRBJ2-3
v_call: TRBV28
d_call: .
clone_size: .
cdr3_aa: CASSRDPSRDTQYF
cdr3_nt: TGTGCCAGCAGCAGGGACCCTTCAAGAGATACGCAGTATTTT

j_call: TRBJ1-6
v_call: TRBV28
d_call: TRBD1
clone_size: many
cdr3_aa: CASSLGQGSRGSPLHF
cdr3_nt: TGTGCCAGCAGTTTAGGACAGGGGTCCAGGGGGTCACCCCTCCACTTT

j_call: TRBJ2-1
v_call: TRBV3-1
d_call: TRBD2
clone_size: .
cdr3_aa: CASSQEILAGGSNEQFF
cdr3_nt: TGTGCCAGCTCCCAAGAAATTCTCGCGGGAGGGAGCAATGAGCAGTTCTTC

j_call: TRBJ2-7
v_call: TRBV29-1
d_call: .
clone_size: few
cdr3_aa: CSVEDFGGLEYF
cdr3_nt: TGCAGCGTTGAAGATTTCGGCGGCCTGGAGTACTTC

j_call: TRBJ2-3
v_call: TRBV7-2
d_call: .
clone_size: few
cdr3_aa: CASSLRTSTQYF
cdr3_nt: TGTGCCAGCTCACTTCGAACTAGCACGCAGTATTTT

j_call: TRBJ2-1
v_call: TRBV4-3
d_call: TRBD2
clone_size: many
cdr3_aa: CASSQDASGVYNEQFF
cdr3_nt: TGCGCCAGCAGCCAAGATGCCAGCGGGGTCTACAATGAGCAGTTCTTC